This TCR beta chain was observed in a study of blood T cells in healthy people across ages. Study-wide results and caveats: Higher diversity, along with more naive CD4+ cells, distinguished long-lived donors from aged donors.

By sample fraction, this clonotype is medium-sized (0.01 to 0.1%). Its antigen remains unidentified. There are 16 residues in the CDR3. The germline V and J ends were trimmed by 3 bases and 0 bases, with 13 bases remaining between them. The germline V gene has CDR1 SGHTA and CDR2 FQGNSA. With a J-beta primer mix and a sample-barcoded 5' primer, a second PCR ran about 7 to 12 cycles. Each CDR3 protein is one row after TCRdb ran MiXCR on the 5' RACE reads. Of over 300,000 distinct CDR3 sequences in the sample, 50% to 60% were seen once. The specimen sequenced was blood. The clonotype originates from a man aged 55 to 70 in good health. The genes are TRBV7-2 and TRBJ2-3; D gene uncertain. CDR3 in DNA: TGTGCCAGCAGCTTCCGAGATGGGCGAAGCACAGATACGCAGTATTTT. Its protein is CASSFRDGRSTDTQYF.